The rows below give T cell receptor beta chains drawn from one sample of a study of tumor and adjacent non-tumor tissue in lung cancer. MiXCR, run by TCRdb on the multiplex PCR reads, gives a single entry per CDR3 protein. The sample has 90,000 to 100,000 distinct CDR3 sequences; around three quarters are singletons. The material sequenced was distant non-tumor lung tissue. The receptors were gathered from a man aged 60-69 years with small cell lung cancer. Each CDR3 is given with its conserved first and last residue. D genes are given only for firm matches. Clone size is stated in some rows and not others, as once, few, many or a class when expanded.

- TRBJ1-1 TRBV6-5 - TGTGCCAGCAGACCGGGGGAGGGATCCCCTATACGTCCTGAAGTTTTCTTT CASRPGEGSPIRPEVFF
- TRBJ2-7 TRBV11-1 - TGTGCCAACAGCTACCTCTCTTCCGGGACTGCGTACGAGCAGTACTTT CANSYLSSGTAYEQYF
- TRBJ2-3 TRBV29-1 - TGCAGGGAACTAGCACACGGCACAGATGCGCAGTATTTT CRELAHGTDAQYF
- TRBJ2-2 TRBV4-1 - TGCGCCAGCAGCAGCCGGGGGGCCTATACCGGTGATCTGTTTTTT CASSSRGAYTGDLFF
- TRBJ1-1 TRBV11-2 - TGTACCAGCAGATTAAATTCGGGCGGTAACGCTGAAGCTTTCTTT CTSRLNSGGNAEAFF
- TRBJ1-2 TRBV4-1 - TGCGCCAGCAGCCGCGGAGTAAACTATGGCTACACCTTC CASSRGVNYGYTF
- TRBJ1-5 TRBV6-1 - TGTGCCAACAGTGGCTCGGGGGGCATGAGCAATCAGCCCCAGCATTTT CANSGSGGMSNQPQHF
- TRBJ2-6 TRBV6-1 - TGTGCCGGCAGGACATATGGGGCCAACGTCCTGACCTTC CAGRTYGANVLTF
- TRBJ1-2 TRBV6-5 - TGTGCCAGCAGTTCCTATAGTGAGCAGGCCGAGGGGGGCTACACCTTC CASSSYSEQAEGGYTF
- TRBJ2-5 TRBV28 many TGTGCCAGCAGTCCCGGGGAGTGGGAGACCCAGTACTTC CASSPGEWETQYF
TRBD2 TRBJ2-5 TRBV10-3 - TGTGCTATTAGCAAAGCGGGAGAGGAGACCCAGTACTTC CAISKAGEETQYF
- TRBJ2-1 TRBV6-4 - TGTGCCAGCAGCAAACAGGTTTGGGATGAACAGTTCTTC CASSKQVWDEQFF
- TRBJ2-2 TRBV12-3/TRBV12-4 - - CASSPRVAGGSLNTGELF
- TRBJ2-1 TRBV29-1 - TGCAGCCCCGCGTCGGGAGAGCTGTTCTTC CSPASGELFF
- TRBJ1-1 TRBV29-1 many TGCAGCGTCCACCGCGGGGGCGAGGGGACTGAAGCTTTCTTT CSVHRGGEGTEAFF
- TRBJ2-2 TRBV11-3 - TGTGCCAGCAGCTACGGTAGCGGAGGGACCCGGGAGCTGTTATTT CASSYGSGGTRELLF
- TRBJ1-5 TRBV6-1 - TGTGCCAGCAGTGAGCCGAGGGCGTTCTATGTATTT CASSEPRAFYVF
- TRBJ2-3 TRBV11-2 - TGTGCCAGCAGCCTCGCGAGCCCGGGTGAGCAGTACTTT CASSLASPGEQYF
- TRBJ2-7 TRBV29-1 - TGCAGCGTTGAAGGGGGGACCATCTACGAACCGTACTTC CSVEGGTIYEPYF
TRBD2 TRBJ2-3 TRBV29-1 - TGCAGCGTTTCTGGGGGAAGCGGGAGGTTCACAGATATGCAGTATTTT CSVSGGSGRFTDMQYF
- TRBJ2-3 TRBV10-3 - TGTGCCTTCAAGTGCGCTAGCACAGATACGCAGTATTTT CAFKCASTDTQYF
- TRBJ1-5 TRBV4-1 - TGCGCCAACAGCCAGGGGATGTCTCAGTCCCAACATTTT CANSQGMSQSQHF
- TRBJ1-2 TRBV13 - TGTGCCAGCAGCTTTAGGGTCAGACCAATGAAGGGCTACACCTTC CASSFRVRPMKGYTF
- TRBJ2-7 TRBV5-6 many TGTGCCAGCAGCTTGAGGCAGGGCAATCCCGAGCAGTACTTC CASSLRQGNPEQYF
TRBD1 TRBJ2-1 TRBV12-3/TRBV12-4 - TGTGCAAGCACCATCCGGGACAGGGTCAGCAATGAGCAGTTCTTC CASTIRDRVSNEQFF
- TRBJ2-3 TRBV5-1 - TGCGCCAGCAGCTTGGTGAAGGGGCGCACAGATACGCAGTATTTT CASSLVKGRTDTQYF
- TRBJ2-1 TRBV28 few TGTGCCAGCAGTTCCCTCGTGGTAGCGAGAGTGCTTAATGAGCAGTTCTTC CASSSLVVARVLNEQFF
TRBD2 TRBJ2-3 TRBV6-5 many TGTGCCAGCAGTTACGGGACTAGCGGGGATACGCAGTATTTT CASSYGTSGDTQYF
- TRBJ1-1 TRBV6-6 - TGTGTCAGCAGTAATCAGGAGAAGACTGAAGCTTTCTTT CVSSNQEKTEAFF
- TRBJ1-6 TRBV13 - TGTGCCAGCAACCAAAACGACGGAAGCTCCTGTAATTCACCCCCCCACTTT CASNQNDGSSCNSPPHF
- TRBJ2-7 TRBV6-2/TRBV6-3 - TGTGCCAGCAGTTACCCACGACGGGGGCTAGACGAACAGTACTTC CASSYPRRGLDEQYF
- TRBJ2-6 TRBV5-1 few TGCGCCAGCAGCTTGTTATCCAGGGAAATCTTTAAGTCTGGGGCCAACGTCCTGACTTTC CASSLLSREIFKSGANVLTF
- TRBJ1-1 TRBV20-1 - TGCAGTGCTTCCCGGAGCACTGAAGCTCTCTTT CSASRSTEALF
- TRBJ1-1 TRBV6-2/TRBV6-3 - TGTGCCAGCAGTGAGGTGGCACCGGTTTATTCTGATGCTTTCTTC CASSEVAPVYSDAFF
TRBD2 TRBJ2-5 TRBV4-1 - TGCGCCAGCTCCACCGAGATGGCGGGGGTGAGGACCCAATACTTC CASSTEMAGVRTQYF
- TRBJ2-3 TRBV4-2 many TGTGCCAGCAGCCCGCTTCAGGGGGATACGCAGTATTTT CASSPLQGDTQYF
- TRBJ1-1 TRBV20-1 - TGCAGTGCTAGGAACAACAGGGCTGGATTTGAAGCTTTCTTT CSARNNRAGFEAFF
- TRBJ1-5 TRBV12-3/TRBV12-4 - TGTGCCCGCAGTGCCCCAGGGGCCCAACCCCAGCATTTT CARSAPGAQPQHF
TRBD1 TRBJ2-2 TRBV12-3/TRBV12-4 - TGTGCCAGCAATTTCTCTGGGACAGACACCGGGAAGCTGTCTTTT CASNFSGTDTGKLSF
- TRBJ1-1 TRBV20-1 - TGCAGTGCCAAGACGGCAGGGCCTACGAAGACTGAAGCTTTCTTT CSAKTAGPTKTEAFF
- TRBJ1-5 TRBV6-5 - TGTGCCAGCAGTTACTCAGGCCGATTGGGTCTAGAGGGGGGGGCCCGTCTAAATCAGCCCCAGCATTTT CASSYSGRLGLEGGARLNQPQHF
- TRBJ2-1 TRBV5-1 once TGCGACAGCTGCCTGGGACCCACCAATGAGCAGTTCTTC CDSCLGPTNEQFF
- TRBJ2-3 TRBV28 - TGTGCAAGCAGCCGAGGACAGTATTTACACACAGATACGCAGTATTTT CASSRGQYLHTDTQYF
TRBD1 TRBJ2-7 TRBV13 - TGTGCCAGCAGTCCATCCCGGACAGGAAAACTCTCCTACGAGCAGTACTTC CASSPSRTGKLSYEQYF
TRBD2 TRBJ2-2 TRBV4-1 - TGCGCCAGTAGCCAAGCTCCTAGCGGGAGACCGAGAACCGGGGAGCTGTTTTTC CASSQAPSGRPRTGELFF
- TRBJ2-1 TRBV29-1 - TGCAGCGCTCCCGGGACGGCTTACAATGAGCAGATCTTC CSAPGTAYNEQIF
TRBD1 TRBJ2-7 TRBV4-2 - TGTGCCAGCAGTCAAGAACGGACAGGGATCTACGAGCAGTACTTC CASSQERTGIYEQYF
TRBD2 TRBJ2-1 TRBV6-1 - TGTGCCAGCAATGGGGAGCGGGGGAGCTCCTACATTGAGCAGTTCTTC CASNGERGSSYIEQFF
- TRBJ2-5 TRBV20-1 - TGCAGTGCTAGGCAGAGTGGATTCCAAGGGACCCAGTACTTC CSARQSGFQGTQYF
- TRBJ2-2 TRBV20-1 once TGCAGAGCCGCGGCCCACACCGGGGAGCTGTCTTTT CRAAAHTGELSF
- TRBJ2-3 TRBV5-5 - TGTGCCAGCAGATTAGAGGGCCCTAGCACAGATACGCTGTATTTT CASRLEGPSTDTLYF
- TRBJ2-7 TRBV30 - TGTGCCTGGAGTGATCGAAACGATGAGCAGTACTTC CAWSDRNDEQYF
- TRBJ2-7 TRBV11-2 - TGTGCCAGCAGCCTAGCTTATAGCGACTCCTACGAGCGGTACTTC CASSLAYSDSYERYF
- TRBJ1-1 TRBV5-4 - TGTGCCAGCAGCCATGGACGGGGGGATGCTGAAGCTTTCTTT CASSHGRGDAEAFF
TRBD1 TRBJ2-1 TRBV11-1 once TGTGCCAGCGACCGATCCCAGGGGGCGTATAACAATGAGCAGTTCTTC CASDRSQGAYNNEQFF
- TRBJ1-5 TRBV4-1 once TGCACCAGCGGTGGGGATTGCAATCAGCCCCAGCATTTT CTSGGDCNQPQHF
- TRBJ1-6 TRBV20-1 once TGCAATGCTACAAGGCCCCGGCGGGGGAAGAATAATTCACCCCTCCACTTT CNATRPRRGKNNSPLHF
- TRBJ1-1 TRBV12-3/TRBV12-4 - TGTGCCAGCAGGCGGACGTGGGAAGCTTTCTTT CASRRTWEAFF
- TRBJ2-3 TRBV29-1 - TGCAGCATTAATGCCGCGGTCACAGATACGCAGTATTTT CSINAAVTDTQYF
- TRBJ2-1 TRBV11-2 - TGTGCCAGCAGTTTACTGGGACGGGATCACGGTGATCAGTTTTTC CASSLLGRDHGDQFF